These 8 T cell receptor beta chains were all obtained from the same sample, sequenced in a study of blood T cell repertoires in COVID-19 (TCRdb year 2020). Library method: the immunoSEQ multiplex PCR assay. Drawn from immuneACCESS, this table holds only the in-frame rearrangements with V and J called that TCRdb kept. Clones are partly lost; checked studies trace under half to an unresolved V gene and leave the rest unexplained. This sample is represented by around 200,000 clones; around 87% of them were singletons. 2% to 3% of the sample lies in the top ten. Sequencing was carried out using peripheral blood. The receptors were gathered from a man aged 35-49 years with active or convalescent COVID-19.

The V call is TRBV4-3, the J call TRBJ1-1; no reliable D call. The CDR3 runs 14 residues. Trimming cost V 3 bases and J 0 bases, with 8 bases left between them. CDR1 LGHNA and CDR2 YSLEER come from the germline V gene. The CDR3 region is CASSQPGMNTEAFF. CDR3 coding DNA: TGCGCCAGCAGCCAGCCAGGAATGAACACTGAAGCTTTCTTT.

The rearrangement uses TRBV10-3 and TRBJ2-3; 10 nucleotides line up with TRBD2. Germline CDR1 ENHRY, CDR2 SYGVKD. CDR3 length equals 16 residues. The V segment lost 6 bases and the J segment 1 base; nucleotides outside the gene matches: 7. The CDR3 loop reads CAIRSSGTSGTDTQYF. The CDR3 DNA reads as TGTGCCATCAGATCATCCGGGACTAGCGGCACAGATACGCAGTATTTT.

This clone was seen more than once but under ten times. The rearrangement uses TRBV19 and TRBJ1-2; perhaps TRBD1 as D (5 bases). The CDR3 loop spans 15 amino acids. Per germline, CDR1 LNHDA and CDR2 SQIVND (reference sequence). V dropped 0 bases and J dropped 8 bases, with 16 bases sitting between them. The CDR3 protein is CASSIETEAVVGYTF. The DNA for the CDR3 is TGTGCCAGTAGTATAGAGACAGAGGCGGTCGTAGGCTACACCTTC.

The rearrangement uses TRBV6-1 and TRBJ1-4, with D possibly being TRBD1 (5 bases). This CDR3 is 16 amino acids long. Germline V lookup: CDR1 MNHNS, CDR2 SASEGT. Trimming stripped 3 bases from V and 6 bases from J, with 17 bases between. The CDR3 here is CASSERGGKRYEKLFF. In DNA, the CDR3 is TGTGCCAGCAGTGAGCGGGGGGGAAAACGGTATGAAAAACTGTTTTTT.

This chain joins TRBV24-1 and TRBJ2-1; perhaps TRBD2 as D (7 bases). The CDR3 extends over 14 amino acids. The germline CDR1 and CDR2 sequences are KGHDR and SFDVKD. The ends were cut back, 3 bases at V and 6 bases at J, with 11 bases in the middle. The CDR3 DNA reads as TGTGCCACCAGTGATAGCGGGACACGCAATGAGCAGTTCTTC. Encoded protein: CATSDSGTRNEQFF.

The chain carries TRBV5-8 and TRBJ1-6, with a weak D call TRBD1 (6 bases). The CDR3 is 16 amino acids. From germline, CDR1 is SGHTS and CDR2 YDEGEE. V was pared by 4 bases and J by 7 bases, with 18 bases between. For the CDR3, the DNA is TGTGCCAGCAGCCCTACCCTCACAGGGAACAATTCACCCCTCCACTTT. This gives the protein CASSPTLTGNNSPLHF.

In its sample, this clone was seen once. CDR3 nucleotide sequence: TGTGCCAGCAGTTTATTAGGGGACCGACTAGATAGCAATCAGCCCCAGCATTTT. Translation gives CASSLLGDRLDSNQPQHF. V is TRBV28 and J is TRBJ1-5; tentatively, D is TRBD1 (5 bases). The germline gives CDR1 MDHEN, CDR2 SYDVKM. V was pared by 1 base and J by 0 bases, with 16 bases between. The CDR3 runs to 18 residues.

V is TRBV7-8 and J is TRBJ1-2; no definite D call. CDR1 and CDR2 from the germline V gene are SGHVS and FQNEAQ. The CDR3 is 15 amino acids. Trimming removed 5 bases at V and 6 bases at J, with 19 bases between. In DNA, the CDR3 is TGTGCCAGCAGCCCCACCCGACCGGGAAGTAATGGCTACACCTTC. Translating gives CASSPTRPGSNGYTF.